The 16 T cell receptor beta chains below all came from one sample that was sequenced in a study of sequential checkpoint blockade in melanoma. As for treatment: randomized to nivolumab then ipilimumab (arm A) or the reverse (arm B). Sequencing was performed with immunoSEQ multiplex PCR; in TCRdb, only in-frame clones are kept and a portion is missing. The repertoire includes approximately 4,900 clones, about 25% of them detected once, and roughly a fifth sits in the top ten. The sample in question was tumor tissue (inferred from file names), obtained from a patient given nivolumab and ipilimumab in sequence. Every receptor here comes from a human donor with melanoma.

This clone was seen at least ten times. V gene TRBV4-1 combines with J gene TRBJ2-7; 7 bases agree with TRBD2. The CDR3 contains 15 residues. CDR1 is MGHRA, CDR2 YSYEKL, per germline. V shed 0 bases and J 3 bases; nucleotides not matched to a gene: 5. The CDR3 coding sequence is TGCGCCAGCAGCCAAGAAGGGAGGGGCCTCTACGAGCAGTACTTC. Translating it yields CASSQEGRGLYEQYF.

This clone is categorized as medium-sized (0.01 to 0.1%). The J gene is TRBJ2-2, the V gene TRBV19; a possible D gene is TRBD1 (5 bases). Germline CDR1 and CDR2: LNHDA and SQIVND (reference sequence). The length of the CDR3 is 16 residues. The V end lost 7 bases, the J end lost 7 bases, and 22 bases lay between the germline ends. CDR3 sequence (DNA): TGTGCCAGTACCCCCCGGGCAGGGCAGTCGGGCGGGGAGCTGTTTTTT. Its protein is CASTPRAGQSGGELFF.

This clone was picked up a small number of times. The chain is built from TRBV28 and TRBJ2-5; the D call may be TRBD1 or TRBD2 (5 bases each). The V end was cut by 6 bases, the J end by 5 bases, with 13 bases between. Germline V gene sequence: CDR1 MDHEN, CDR2 SYDVKM. The CDR3 totals 13 residues. The CDR3 sequence is CASRMGRWETQYF. The CDR3 DNA reads as TGTGCCAGCAGGATGGGACGGTGGGAGACCCAGTACTTC.

In DNA form, the CDR3 reads TGCGCCAGCAGCTTTGGGACTAGCGAGGGAAACATTCAGTACTTC. As protein: CASSFGTSEGNIQYF. The chain joins TRBV5-1 to TRBJ2-4; 10 bases align to TRBD2. The germline gives CDR1 SGHRS, CDR2 YFSETQ. Trimming at V came to 2 bases and at J to 6 bases, leaving 5 bases not matched to a gene. The CDR3 covers 15 residues.

The chain combines TRBV6-8 with TRBJ2-1; 13 bases are a match to TRBD2. The V segment lost 6 bases and the J segment 12 bases; nucleotides outside the gene matches: 11. CDR1 is MNHGY, CDR2 SAAAGT, per germline. The CDR3 spans 15 residues. CDR3 region: CASRDSGLAGVVQFF. In nucleotides, the CDR3 is TGTGCCAGCAGGGACAGCGGACTAGCGGGAGTAGTGCAGTTCTTC.

This clone qualifies as medium-sized. The chain joins TRBV6-8 to TRBJ2-7; D is possibly TRBD1 or TRBD2 (5 bases each). CDR3 length equals 13 residues. V was pared by 6 bases and J by 5 bases, with 14 bases between. CDR1 is MNHGY and CDR2 is SAAAGT in the germline V gene. CDR3 sequence reads: CASRSGTTDEQYF. The CDR3, as DNA: TGTGCCAGCAGGTCCGGGACGACGGACGAGCAGTACTTC.

The chain joins TRBV12-2 to TRBJ2-3; TRBD2, the table's D call, was not compared with the DNA. TRBV12-2 is noted as a pseudogene. This CDR3 contains 17 residues. CDR3 in amino acids: CASRPIIRLGFADTQYF. The CDR3 region has the DNA TGTGCAAGTCGCCCCATTATTAGACTAGGGTTCGCAGATACGCAGTATTTT.

V is TRBV6-8 and J is TRBJ1-5; a weak D match, TRBD1 (5 bases). Trimming shortened V by 8 bases and J by 9 bases, and 17 bases separated the two germline ends. The CDR3 sequence is 13 residues long. Germline assignment: CDR1 MNHGY and CDR2 SAAAGT. Here the CDR3 reads CASQQTGSGPQHF. CDR3 bases: TGTGCCAGCCAACAAACAGGTTCGGGGCCCCAGCATTTT.

The CDR3: CASSDCPSLLVDNEKLFF. In DNA form, the CDR3 reads TGTGCCAGCAGTGACTGTCCAAGTCTCCTAGTCGACAATGAAAAACTGTTTTTT. This chain connects TRBV6-8 to TRBJ1-4; D unclear. The length of the CDR3 is 18 residues. The germline V and J ends were trimmed by 5 bases and 5 bases, with 24 bases remaining between them. Germline CDR1 reads MNHGY; CDR2 reads SAAAGT.

In this sample, this clone turned up a few times. The chain uses TRBV4-1 and TRBJ2-2; TRBD2 aligns across 10 bases. CDR1 is MGHRA, CDR2 YSYEKL, per germline. This CDR3 contains 15 residues. J was trimmed by 8 bases and V by 3 bases; bases with no gene match: 6. Here the CDR3 reads CASSQGLASVGELFF. The CDR3 DNA reads TGCGCCAGCAGCCAGGGACTAGCGTCGGTGGGGGAGCTGTTTTTT.

This clone was seen a handful of times. Relative to the germline gene, one junction end is altered; a read error may explain this. The chain combines TRBV7-7 with TRBJ2-1; 9 bases are a match to TRBD1. CDR3 length: 15 residues. Germline V CDR1 and CDR2: SSHAT, FNYEAQ (reference sequence). CDR3 bases: TGTGCTAGCAGCCCCGGACAGGGGCTCAACAATGAGCAGTTCTTC. Translating it yields CASSPGQGLNNEQFF.

The table lists this clone with a few counts. The CDR3 coding sequence is TGTGCCAGCAACAGGGGCGGGGACCAAGAGACCCAGTACTTC. Amino acid sequence: CASNRGGDQETQYF. The chain employs TRBV11-3 and TRBJ2-5; D may be TRBD1 (7 bases). The germline V gene has CDR1 SGHNT and CDR2 YENEEA. This CDR3 contains 14 residues. V gave up 7 bases and J gave up 0 bases, with 12 bases separating them.

This clone has a count of ten or more. The chain links TRBV11-3 to TRBJ2-7, with a weak D call TRBD2 (5 bases). The germline V gene encodes CDR1 SGHNT and CDR2 YENEEA. This CDR3 has 15 residues. Trimming removed 5 bases from V and 2 bases from J, with 16 bases in between. CDR3 coding DNA: TGTGCCAGCAGCCCTGTGCGCGGGCGAGCCTACGAGCAGTACTTC. This codes for CASSPVRGRAYEQYF.

By its share, this clone is large. This chain connects TRBV11-3 to TRBJ2-7, with 9 bases that match TRBD2. CDR3 length equals 14 residues. Germline CDR1 reads SGHNT; CDR2 reads YENEEA. J lost 5 bases, V lost 5 bases, and 7 bases had no gene match. CDR3 sequence reads: CASSSGTSSNEQYF. CDR3 DNA: TGTGCCAGCAGCAGCGGGACTAGCAGCAACGAGCAGTACTTC.

By share of the sample, this clone is medium-sized. The DNA for the CDR3 is TGTGCCAGCAGCCGGTCGACGACAGGGGGTGAAAAACTGTTTTTT. It specifies CASSRSTTGGEKLFF. The rearrangement uses TRBV28 and TRBJ1-4, with TRBD1 matching 9 bases. The germline gives CDR1 MDHEN, CDR2 SYDVKM. J gave up 7 bases and V 6 bases, and 9 bases lay outside the gene matches. The CDR3 totals 15 residues.

The CDR3 loop reads CASSVGQGGLETQYF. The CDR3 bases are TGTGCCAGCAGCGTGGGCCAGGGAGGTTTGGAGACCCAGTACTTC. The chain is built from TRBV9 and TRBJ2-5, with a possible D match to TRBD2 (6 bases). The V and J ends lost 2 bases and 5 bases respectively, with 16 bases between them. CDR1 and CDR2 from the germline V gene are SGDLS and YYNGEE. The CDR3 length is 15 residues. Drawing the rest from reference TRBV9 and TRBJ2-5, the complete variable domain is DSGVTQTPKHLITATGQRVTLRCSPRSGDLSVYWYQQSLDQGLQFLIQYYNGEERAKGNILERFSAQQFPDLHSELNLSSLELGDSALYFCASSVGQGGLETQYFGPGTRLLVL.